These 24 T cell receptor beta chains share one sample of origin, sequenced in a study of siplizumab effects on memory and regulatory T cells. Using immunoSEQ multiplex PCR, the repertoire was profiled, and TCRdb retains in-frame clones only, with some absent. The data hold more than 50,000 clones, with 93% observed a single time. The sequenced sample was CD8+ T cells sorted from blood. Receptors were obtained from a human donor in good health.

The chain combines TRBV30 with TRBJ2-1, with TRBD2 identical over 7 bases. V lost 2 bases, J lost 3 bases, and 10 bases stayed unmatched. The CDR3 length is 16 residues. Germline V gives CDR1 GTSNPN, CDR2 SVGIG (reference sequence). The CDR3 here is CAWSPSGTRFYNEQFF. The CDR3 DNA reads TGTGCCTGGAGTCCGAGCGGGACCCGCTTCTACAATGAGCAGTTCTTC.

The chain has TRBV21-1 and TRBJ2-3. TRBV21-1 is classified as a pseudogene. This CDR3 has 18 amino acids. The DNA for the CDR3 is TGTGCCAGCAGCAAGAGGAGCGTAGAGGGGTTTGGGACAGATACGCAGTATTTT. Its protein is CASSKRSVEGFGTDTQYF.

The chain joins TRBV6-1 to TRBJ1-2; 9 bases agree with TRBD1. Germline V lookup: CDR1 MNHNS, CDR2 SASEGT. The junction had 9 bases not matched to a gene; V was cut back by 5 bases and J by 5 bases. There are 15 residues in the CDR3. The DNA for the CDR3 is TGTGCCAGCAGTCCAACCTCCGGGACAGGGTATGGCTACACCTTC. Its translation: CASSPTSGTGYGYTF.

The gene calls are TRBV10-3 and TRBJ2-1; 7 nucleotides line up with TRBD2. This CDR3 spans 16 amino acids. Germline lookup yields CDR1 ENHRY and CDR2 SYGVKD. The junction had 10 bases not matched to a gene; V was cut back by 0 bases and J by 8 bases. The CDR3 DNA reads as TGTGCCATCAGTGAGTCGTGGGGCGGGAGTAGAGATGAGCAGTTCTTC. Translated: CAISESWGGSRDEQFF.

The rearrangement joins TRBV6-5 to TRBJ2-1; D is undetermined. The CDR3 has 13 residues. Looked up from germline, CDR1 is MNHEY and CDR2 is SVGAGI. Trimming cost V 1 base and J 8 bases, with 9 bases left between them. DNA of the CDR3: TGTGCCAGCAGTTACTTTCCAGGCGATGAGCAGTTCTTC. Translated: CASSYFPGDEQFF.

The rearrangement uses TRBV5-6 and TRBJ2-1, with 8 positions matching TRBD2. The V gene end was trimmed by 0 bases and the J gene end by 9 bases; junction bases not matched to a gene: 8. Germline lookup yields CDR1 SGHDT and CDR2 YYEEEE. The CDR3 sequence is 15 residues long. The CDR3 DNA follows: TGTGCCAGCAGCTTGGATCCCGCGGGAGGACGTGAGCAGTTCTTC. Translating it yields CASSLDPAGGREQFF.

This chain joins TRBV10-3 and TRBJ2-1, with 11 bases aligning to TRBD2. Germline V CDR1 and CDR2: ENHRY, SYGVKD. CDR3 length: 15 residues. The J segment lost 3 bases and the V segment lost 5 bases, leaving 3 bases of the junction unmatched. CDR3 bases: TGTGCCATCAGTCCGGGACTAGCGGACTACAATGAGCAGTTCTTC. Translation: CAISPGLADYNEQFF.

This clone was detected once. The chain is built from TRBV28 and TRBJ1-1; 8 bases agree with TRBD1. Germline V lookup: CDR1 MDHEN, CDR2 SYDVKM. The junction had 13 bases not matched to a gene; V was cut back by 6 bases and J by 4 bases. CDR3 length: 16 residues. Written as DNA, the CDR3 is TGTGCCAGCAGCCCTGAAACGGGACAGGCTTCCACTGAAGCTTTCTTT. It specifies CASSPETGQASTEAFF.

V is TRBV6-4 and J is TRBJ1-6, with TRBD1 matching over 10 bases. The J segment lost 9 bases and the V segment lost 6 bases, leaving 11 bases of the junction unmatched. There are 16 residues in the CDR3. Germline V gene sequence: CDR1 MRHNA, CDR2 SNTAGT. The DNA for the CDR3 is TGTGCCAGCAGGGATGACAGGGGGCCTCTGGGTTCACCCCTCCACTTT. Protein: CASRDDRGPLGSPLHF.

The CDR3 protein is CASSSYYIATNEKLFF. In nucleotides, the CDR3 is TGTGCCAGCAGCTCCTATTACATCGCAACTAATGAAAAACTGTTTTTT. The rearrangement links TRBV7-9 to TRBJ1-4; D gene unclear. CDR3 length: 16 amino acids. Trimming took off 4 bases at V and 0 bases at J, with 12 bases between the two ends. Germline V gene lookup returns CDR1 SEHNR and CDR2 FQNEAQ (reference sequence).

The chain carries TRBV5-1 and TRBJ2-7; TRBD1 matches 7 bases. J gave up 5 bases and V 4 bases, and 9 bases lay outside the gene matches. CDR1 is SGHRS and CDR2 is YFSETQ in the germline V gene. This CDR3 region has 14 residues. This CDR3 reads CASSTTRQGDEQYF. The CDR3 nucleotides are TGCGCCAGCAGCACTACAAGACAGGGCGACGAGCAGTACTTC.

The chain's CDR3 is CASSDSGTNNSPLHF. CDR3 DNA sequence: TGTGCCAGCAGTGACTCCGGGACAAATAATTCACCCCTCCACTTT. The gene calls are TRBV6-4 and TRBJ1-6, with D perhaps matching TRBD1 (6 bases). CDR3 size: 15 residues. Deletions cut 0 bases from V and 5 bases from J, with 8 bases between. Per the germline V gene, CDR1 is MRHNA and CDR2 is SNTAGT.

The rearrangement links TRBV7-3 to TRBJ2-1; 7 bases map to TRBD2. CDR1 SGHTA and CDR2 FQGTGA come from the germline V gene. The CDR3 has 14 residues. V lost 5 bases and J lost 8; bases outside the gene matches: 9. CDR3 sequence: CASSPSGPGDEQFF. CDR3 nucleotides: TGTGCCAGCAGCCCTAGCGGCCCCGGCGATGAGCAGTTCTTC.

The chain recombines TRBV6-1 with TRBJ1-3; D is uncertain. CDR1 MNHNS and CDR2 SASEGT come from the germline V gene. Trimming cost V 1 base and J 3 bases, with 7 bases left between them. The CDR3 runs 14 residues. CDR3 nucleotide sequence: TGTGCCAGCAGTGAAGGGGTTGTTGGAAACACCATATATTTT. Amino acids: CASSEGVVGNTIYF.

V is TRBV28 and J is TRBJ1-4; the match to TRBD1 covers 7 bases. Per germline, CDR1 MDHEN and CDR2 SYDVKM. With 4 bases clipped from V and 4 bases from J, the junction kept 3 bases outside the gene matches. The CDR3 length is 14 residues. The CDR3 nucleotides read TGTGCCAGCAGTTGGGGACAGAATAATGAAAAACTGTTTTTT. This codes for CASSWGQNNEKLFF.

This chain connects TRBV27 to TRBJ2-1; 10 bases match TRBD1. The V segment lost 6 bases and the J segment 9 bases; nucleotides outside the gene matches: 11. Germline V gene data show CDR1 as MNHEY and CDR2 as SMNVEV (reference sequence). The CDR3 runs 15 residues. The chain's CDR3 is CASSPDRGTFGEQFF. CDR3 coding DNA: TGTGCCAGCAGCCCGGACAGGGGGACCTTCGGTGAGCAGTTCTTC.

The V call is TRBV4-3, the J call TRBJ2-1; 7 bases are a match to TRBD2. The germline gives CDR1 LGHNA, CDR2 YSLEER. V dropped 0 bases and J dropped 7; count of bases not matched to a gene: 9. This CDR3 spans 16 amino acids. The CDR3 nucleotides read TGCGCCAGCAGCCAAGACGTTGGGGCGGGAGTAAATGAGCAGTTCTTC. This sequence encodes CASSQDVGAGVNEQFF.

This clone was recorded once. The CDR3 here is CASSRGGHLYEQYF. The CDR3 region has the DNA TGTGCCAGCAGCCGGGGGGGACACCTCTACGAGCAGTACTTC. The chain employs TRBV7-9 and TRBJ2-7; 8 bases are a match to TRBD2. The CDR3 has 14 amino acids. Germline CDR1 is SEHNR and CDR2 is FQNEAQ (reference sequence). V lost 5 bases to trimming and J lost 3 bases; unmatched junction nucleotides: 6.

The rearrangement joins TRBV19 to TRBJ2-1, with 7 bases lining up with TRBD2. Germline V gene lookup returns CDR1 LNHDA and CDR2 SQIVND (reference sequence). The CDR3 totals 14 residues. Trimming cost V 6 bases and J 5 bases; bases outside gene matches: 7. CDR3 DNA sequence: TGTGCCAGTAGAGCGGGACGAGAAAACAATGAGCAGTTCTTC. As protein: CASRAGRENNEQFF. Full variable domain (missing parts from reference TRBV19 and TRBJ2-1): DGGITQSPKYLFRKEGQNVTLSCEQNLNHDAMYWYRQDPGQGLRLIYYSQIVNDFQKGDIAEGYSVSREKKESFPLTVTSAQKNPTAFYLCASRAGRENNEQFFGPGTRLTVL.

The CDR3, as DNA: TGTGCCAGCAGCCCTAGCGGGAGGGGGTCCTACGAGCAGTACTTC. Amino acids: CASSPSGRGSYEQYF. The chain employs TRBV7-3 and TRBJ2-7; TRBD2 aligns across 12 bases. Losses at the gene ends were 5 bases for V and 1 base for J; bases not matched to a gene: 3. Germline values: CDR1 SGHTA, CDR2 FQGTGA. The CDR3 extends over 15 amino acids.

The chain carries TRBV2 and TRBJ2-7, with a tentative D call TRBD1 (5 bases). This CDR3 comprises 10 residues. Trimming took 6 bases from V and 10 from J, leaving 10 bases between them. Germline V gene lookup returns CDR1 SNHLY and CDR2 FYNNEI. The CDR3 region has the DNA TGTGCCAGCAGCACAGGTATTCAGTACTTC. Translation gives CASSTGIQYF.

The chain carries TRBV19 and TRBJ1-2; D remains unclear. Germline values: CDR1 LNHDA, CDR2 SQIVND (reference sequence). The ends were cut back, 2 bases at V and 7 bases at J, with 11 bases in the middle. The CDR3 sequence is 13 residues long. The CDR3 here is CASSITHKGGYTF. The CDR3 nucleotides read TGTGCCAGTAGTATAACCCACAAGGGTGGCTACACCTTC.

This clone occurred once. The chain is built from TRBV12-5 and TRBJ2-5; 8 bases line up with TRBD1. The CDR3 is 17 amino acids. The J segment lost 2 bases and the V segment lost 5 bases, leaving 13 bases of the junction unmatched. CDR1 is LGHNT and CDR2 is FRNRAP in the germline V gene. The CDR3: CASGPGQGLDLQETQYF. CDR3 bases: TGTGCTAGTGGTCCCGGACAGGGTCTCGACCTACAAGAGACCCAGTACTTC.

The chain uses TRBV28 and TRBJ2-1; D possibly corresponds to TRBD1 (6 bases). The CDR3 totals 18 residues. Trimming cost V 3 bases and J 1 base, with 19 bases left between them. CDR1 and CDR2 from the germline V gene are MDHEN and SYDVKM. The CDR3 DNA reads as TGTGCCAGCAGTTTTGTCTCTCGGAACGACAGGTCCTACAATGAGCAGTTCTTC. This gives the protein CASSFVSRNDRSYNEQFF.